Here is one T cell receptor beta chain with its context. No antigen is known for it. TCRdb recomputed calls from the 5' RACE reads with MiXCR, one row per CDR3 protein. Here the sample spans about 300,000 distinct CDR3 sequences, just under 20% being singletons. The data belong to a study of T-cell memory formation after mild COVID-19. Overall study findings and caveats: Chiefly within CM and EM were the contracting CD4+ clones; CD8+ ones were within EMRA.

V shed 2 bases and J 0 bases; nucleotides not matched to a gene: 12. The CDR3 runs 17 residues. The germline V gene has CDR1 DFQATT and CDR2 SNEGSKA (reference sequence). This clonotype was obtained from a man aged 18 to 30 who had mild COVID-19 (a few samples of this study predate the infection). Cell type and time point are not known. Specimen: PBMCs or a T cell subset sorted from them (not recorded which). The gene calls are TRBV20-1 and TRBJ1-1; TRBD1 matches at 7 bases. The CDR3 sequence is CSARPRDSIFMNTEAFF. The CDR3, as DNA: TGCAGTGCTAGACCCCGGGACAGTATTTTTATGAACACTGAAGCTTTCTTT.